This T cell receptor beta chain was sequenced in a study of cytomegalovirus exposure and HLA in healthy donors. CDR3 length equals 15 residues. The germline V gene encodes CDR1 SGHRS and CDR2 YFSETQ. Trimming removed 4 bases from V and 5 bases from J; junction bases left unmatched: 8. The protocol was immunoSEQ multiplex PCR, while the TCRdb copy is restricted to in-frame clones and leaves out a portion. In the table there are 65,000 to 75,000 clones, more than 85% of which are singletons. Notes on this clone: Its antigen is still unknown.

The study, taken as a whole, reports: Confirmation was obtained in vitro that a few CMV-associated chains are specific for CMV antigens.

This receptor was taken from a man between 18 and 29 years old in good health and CMV-seropositive. This chain connects TRBV5-1 to TRBJ2-5; TRBD2 matches 10 bases. Sequencing used PBMCs. CDR3 coding DNA: TGCGCCAGCAGCATCTCTAGCGGGAGCGGGGAGACCCAGTACTTC. Protein sequence: CASSISSGSGETQYF. Looking up the rest from reference TRBV5-1 and TRBJ2-5 gives the full variable domain: KAGVTQTPRYLIKTRGQQVTLSCSPISGHRSVSWYQQTPGQGLQFLFEYFSETQRNKGNFPGRFSGRQFSNSRSEMNVSTLELGDSALYLCASSISSGSGETQYFGPGTRLLVL.